This T cell receptor beta chain was sequenced for a study of blood T cell repertoires in COVID-19. Turning to the study itself: T cells, B-cell-depleted T cells, or PBMCs provided the cDNA or gDNA that served as material.

How the authors handled the data: Reference gene primer amplification yielded estimated nucleated cell counts. Assay: immunoSEQ multiplex PCR; the TCRdb copy retains only in-frame clones and omits some. Clone size and V and J calls were adopted from that table, with D and trimming inferred from the DNA. The repertoire holds about 120,000 clones, with approximately 87% as singletons. CDR3 length: 12 residues. Germline assignment: CDR1 SGDLS and CDR2 YYNGEE. V lost 3 bases, J lost 13 bases, and 4 bases stayed unmatched. The V call is TRBV9, the J call TRBJ1-6; TRBD1 matches 7 bases. The sample comprised peripheral blood. This receptor was identified in a man in his sixties with acute or convalescent COVID-19. The CDR3 nucleotides are TGTGCCAGCAGCGCCTACAGGGGTCCCCTCCACTTT. It specifies CASSAYRGPLHF.